The clone carrying this T cell receptor beta chain came up once. Antigen unknown. Unique molecular identifiers featured in how the TCRbeta library was prepared. TCRdb called the PCR reads again in MiXCR, with one record for every CDR3 protein. The repertoire holds 500,000 to 600,000 distinct CDR3 sequences, with more than 20% as singletons. These data are taken from a study of T-cell reconstitution after alpha-beta-depleted transplantation in children. The study, taken as a whole, reports: As was reported, about two months after transplant, alpha-beta T cells came from several hundred expanded graft clones.

The CDR3 loop spans 20 amino acids. V was clipped by 7 bases and J by 3 bases; unmatched bases: 23. Per the germline V gene, CDR1 is SQVTM and CDR2 is ANQGSEA. The sequence was obtained from a boy under three years old with Wiskott-Aldrich syndrome, due to receive a stem cell transplant. Sequenced here: PBMCs, sampled before TCRalphabeta/CD19-depleted stem cell transplant. V is TRBV29-1 and J is TRBJ2-1; 11 bases are a match to TRBD1. The CDR3 nucleotides read TGCAGCGCCATACCATCGGACAGGGGGCGCGTAGCGGGACGCTACAATGAGCAGTTCTTC. Translated: CSAIPSDRGRVAGRYNEQFF.